These T cell receptor beta chains were read from a single sample in a study of blood T cells in healthy people across ages. TCRdb ran MiXCR on the 5' RACE reads and lists one entry per CDR3 protein. The table shows roughly 500,000 distinct CDR3 sequences, with about 25% occurring only once. Sequenced input: blood. These receptors were obtained from a woman in her 70s in good health. Each CDR3 is given with its conserved first and last residue. The D gene is left open where the match is weak. The size field is filled for only some rows; it gives once, few, many or a size class.

>TRBV7-2|TRBJ1-2|NA|few
TGTGCCAGCAGCTTAGTGGAGGCCAGGTCCTATGGCTACACCTTC
CASSLVEARSYGYTF
>TRBV5-1|TRBJ2-3|TRBD1|NA
TGCGCCAGCAGCGAACTACCCGGGACAGGGGGAGATACGCAGTATTTT
CASSELPGTGGDTQYF
>TRBV29-1|TRBJ2-2|NA|NA
TGCAGCGTCCTTACTAGCCCGAACACCGGGGAGCTGTTTTTT
CSVLTSPNTGELFF
>TRBV6-1|TRBJ1-2|NA|NA
TGTGCCAGCAGTGAAGGGGCGGACTATGGCTACACCTTC
CASSEGADYGYTF
>TRBV6-6|TRBJ2-6|NA|NA
TGTGCCAGCAGATTAGAGATAAACGAACGAACTGCCAACGTCCTGACTTTC
CASRLEINERTANVLTF
>TRBV2|TRBJ2-1|TRBD2|NA
TGTGCCAGCAGTTTACTAGCGGGGGGTCCACCTTCCTACAATGAGCAGTTCTTC
CASSLLAGGPPSYNEQFF
>TRBV7-2|TRBJ1-2|NA|NA
TGTGCCAGCAGCTTAGCGGGAACTCTCCCTAACTATGGCTACACCTTC
CASSLAGTLPNYGYTF
>TRBV20-1|TRBJ2-5|TRBD2|NA
TGCAGTGCTAGAGATCCGACTAGCAGGGAGACCCAGTACTTC
CSARDPTSRETQYF
>TRBV7-2|TRBJ2-5|TRBD2|NA
TGTGCCAGCAGCTTAGCTTGGCGGGGGGCTATGACCCAGTACTTC
CASSLAWRGAMTQYF
>TRBV7-2|TRBJ1-2|TRBD1|NA
TGTGCCAGCACCCTGACAGGGGGCTGGAAAGGCTACACCTTC
CASTLTGGWKGYTF
>TRBV4-3|TRBJ2-1|NA|few
TGCGCCAGCAGCCAGGCGGGACAGAACAATGAGCAGTTCTTC
CASSQAGQNNEQFF
>TRBV13|TRBJ1-3|NA|NA
TGTGCCAGCAGCCCCCGGCCAGGGACTGGAAACACCATATATTTT
CASSPRPGTGNTIYF
>TRBV5-1|TRBJ2-3|NA|NA
TGCGCCAGCAGCTTGGTCCCCAGCCCTACAGATACGCAGTATTTT
CASSLVPSPTDTQYF
>TRBV12-3/TRBV12-4|TRBJ2-5|NA|few
TGTGCCAGCAGTTTCGAAACTAGCCGGCAGACCCAGTACTTC
CASSFETSRQTQYF
>TRBV6-2/TRBV6-3|TRBJ1-2|NA|few
TGTGCCAGCAGTGTGCGGACGGAACCTTATGGCTACACCTTC
CASSVRTEPYGYTF
>TRBV4-3|TRBJ1-2|TRBD1|NA
TGCGCCAGCAGCAAAACGACAGGGTTTGTCTATGGCTACACCTTC
CASSKTTGFVYGYTF
>TRBV20-1|TRBJ1-1|TRBD1|few
TGCAGTGCTAGTGGAGACAGGGGCGCCACTGAAGCTTTCTTT
CSASGDRGATEAFF
>TRBV15|TRBJ2-2|NA|few
TGTGCCACCAGCAGAGGAGTGCGGCCGGAGCTGTTTTTT
CATSRGVRPELFF
>TRBV20-1|TRBJ2-1|TRBD2|few
TGCAGTGCTAGAGTGACTAGCGGGGGGGCGTCCTACAATGAGCAGTTCTTC
CSARVTSGGASYNEQFF
>TRBV5-1|TRBJ2-3|NA|few
TGCGCCAGCAGCCCCGTGGCCACTAACCAAGTAGGGACGCAGTATTTT
CASSPVATNQVGTQYF
>TRBV7-9|TRBJ1-2|NA|NA
TGTGCCAGCAGCTTAGAGTTATTTGGCTACACCTTC
CASSLELFGYTF
>TRBV3-1|TRBJ1-2|NA|NA
TGTGCCAGCAGCCAACTCGTGGGCCATGGCTACACCTTC
CASSQLVGHGYTF